The 21 T cell receptor beta chains in this list originate from one sample, sequenced in a study of cytomegalovirus exposure and HLA in healthy donors. PCR employed 60 Vbeta and 13 Jbeta primers. Clones were sequenced by immunoSEQ multiplex PCR, and TCRdb holds only the in-frame ones, with some missing. The sample has 130,000 or so clones, around 8.5% seen once. Input material: PBMCs. The source is a middle-aged man in good health and CMV-seronegative.

The chain carries TRBV5-1 and TRBJ1-2, with TRBD1 identical over 10 bases. In germline, CDR1 is SGHRS, CDR2 YFSETQ. CDR3 size: 14 residues. The J segment lost 6 bases and the V segment lost 0 bases, leaving 2 bases of the junction unmatched. CDR3 amino acids: CASSLAGTGDGYTF. Written as DNA, the CDR3 is TGCGCCAGCAGCTTGGCCGGGACAGGGGATGGCTACACCTTC.

The rearrangement uses TRBV4-2 and TRBJ1-2; 7 nucleotides align to TRBD1. Germline CDR1 LGHNA, CDR2 YNFKEQ. This CDR3 is built from 14 residues. Trimming took 4 bases from V and 8 from J; bases not matched to a gene: 10. The DNA for the CDR3 is TGTGCCAGCAGCCGAGACAGGGACATAGACGGCTACACCTTC. It encodes CASSRDRDIDGYTF.

This clone came up a few times. The chain uses TRBV7-8 and TRBJ2-3; 10 bases match TRBD2. The J segment lost 4 bases and the V segment lost 4 bases, leaving 11 bases of the junction unmatched. This CDR3 has 17 residues. CDR1 is SGHVS and CDR2 is FQNEAQ in the germline V gene. The CDR3 region has the DNA TGTGCCAGCAGCTCGCCCGGGGCTAGCGGGAGTGCAGATACGCAGTATTTT. This translates into CASSSPGASGSADTQYF.

This chain joins TRBV27 and TRBJ2-7; 10 nucleotides agree with TRBD1. This CDR3 region has 14 residues. CDR1 and CDR2 from the germline V gene are MNHEY and SMNVEV (reference sequence). V shed 1 base, J shed 6 bases, and the junction held 3 bases outside the gene matches. CDR3 in DNA: TGTGCCAGCAGTTTATGGGACAGGGGAAGCGAGCAGTACTTC. It encodes CASSLWDRGSEQYF.

This rearrangement joins TRBV5-1 to TRBJ2-5; D perhaps matches TRBD1 (6 bases). Trimming took 2 bases from V and 2 from J, leaving 13 bases between them. The CDR3 runs to 15 residues. The germline V gene encodes CDR1 SGHRS and CDR2 YFSETQ. The CDR3 nucleotides are TGCGCCAGCAGCTTACAGGGTTGGGGACAAGAGACCCAGTACTTC. Translated, it gives CASSLQGWGQETQYF.

This clone showed up just a few times. The rearrangement links TRBV5-1 to TRBJ1-1, with D uncertain. Between the trimmed V and J ends, which lost 0 bases and 1 base, there was a span of 10 bases. Germline values: CDR1 SGHRS, CDR2 YFSETQ. This CDR3 region has 15 residues. CDR3 sequence: CASSLGPQENTEAFF. The CDR3 DNA sequence: TGCGCCAGCAGCTTGGGGCCGCAAGAGAACACTGAAGCTTTCTTT. Combining the CDR3 with reference TRBV5-1 and TRBJ1-1 gives the whole variable domain KAGVTQTPRYLIKTRGQQVTLSCSPISGHRSVSWYQQTPGQGLQFLFEYFSETQRNKGNFPGRFSGRQFSNSRSEMNVSTLELGDSALYLCASSLGPQENTEAFFGQGTRLTVV.

The rearrangement uses TRBV19 and TRBJ1-5, with no clear D. CDR3 size: 16 residues. The V gene lost 1 base and the J gene lost 3 bases, with 13 bases spanning the gap. CDR1 is LNHDA, CDR2 SQIVND, per germline (reference sequence). Written as DNA, the CDR3 is TGTGCCAGTAGTATAGTAGCCAGCGTACTCAATCAGCCCCAGCATTTT. Amino acid sequence: CASSIVASVLNQPQHF.

CDR3 sequence reads: CASSPGTSGGKYF. CDR3 in DNA: TGTGCCAGCAGCCCCGGGACTAGCGGGGGGAAGTACTTC. The J gene is TRBJ2-5, the V gene TRBV7-7; 15 nucleotides line up with TRBD2. Unmatched junction bases numbered 4, after V lost 5 bases and J lost 12 bases. Germline V gene data show CDR1 as SSHAT and CDR2 as FNYEAQ (reference sequence). The CDR3 has 13 residues.

This clone turned up a few times. The gene calls are TRBV18 and TRBJ2-3; TRBD1 aligns across 7 bases. V lost 3 bases, J lost 0 bases, and 9 bases stayed unmatched. CDR1 and CDR2 from the germline V gene are KGHSH and LQKENI. The CDR3 consists of 17 residues. The CDR3: CASSPNQQGSSTDTQYF. For the CDR3, the DNA is TGTGCCAGCTCACCCAACCAACAGGGGTCAAGCACAGATACGCAGTATTTT.

In its sample, this clone was seen a few times. At the DNA level, this CDR3 is encoded by other sequences in the same sample as well. The CDR3 region is CASSLDSTEAFF. For the CDR3, the DNA is TGTGCCAGCAGTCTCGACAGCACTGAAGCTTTCTTT. V and J are TRBV7-9 and TRBJ1-1; perhaps TRBD1 as D (5 bases). Germline V gene data show CDR1 as SEHNR and CDR2 as FQNEAQ (reference sequence). V shed 6 bases and J shed 4 bases, with 9 bases lying between them. The CDR3 runs 12 residues. The complete variable domain, with remaining parts taken from reference TRBV7-9 and TRBJ1-1, reads DTGVSQNPRHKITKRGQNVTFRCDPISEHNRLYWYRQTLGQGPEFLTYFQNEAQLEKSRLLSDRFSAERPKGSFSTLEIQRTEQGDSAMYLCASSLDSTEAFFGQGTRLTVV.

The chain carries TRBV6-5 and TRBJ2-6; D remains ambiguous. Trimming removed 0 bases from V and 1 base from J, with 4 bases in between. Germline CDR1 and CDR2: MNHEY and SVGAGI. The CDR3 runs to 15 residues. DNA for the CDR3: TGTGCCAGCAGTTACTCGAGATCTGGGGCCAACGTCCTGACTTTC. Amino acid sequence: CASSYSRSGANVLTF.

The chain employs TRBV7-9 and TRBJ2-7; D is possibly TRBD1 (6 bases). CDR1 and CDR2 from the germline V gene are SEHNR and FQNEAQ (reference sequence). Trimming shortened V by 4 bases and J by 3 bases, and 22 bases separated the two germline ends. The CDR3 has 17 residues. This CDR3 is CASSSTILKQGVYEQYF. For the CDR3, the DNA is TGTGCCAGCAGCTCTACGATACTAAAACAGGGAGTCTACGAGCAGTACTTC.

V and J are TRBV7-9 and TRBJ2-1; TRBD1 matches 8 bases. CDR1 SEHNR and CDR2 FQNEAQ come from the germline V gene (reference sequence). V lost 4 bases to trimming and J lost 8 bases; unmatched junction nucleotides: 10. This CDR3 has 15 amino acids. This CDR3 is CASSSSQGARYEQFF. CDR3 bases: TGTGCCAGCAGCTCATCCCAGGGGGCTCGGTATGAGCAGTTCTTC.

Note on this clone: This same CDR3 is encoded by further DNA sequences in the sample. The CDR3 DNA sequence: TGTGCCAGCAGTTTGGGGAGAAACACTGAAGCTTTCTTT. Its protein product is CASSLGRNTEAFF. The J gene is TRBJ1-1, the V gene TRBV27; D uncertain. V lost 3 bases, J lost 2 bases, and 7 bases lay in between. Germline V gene data show CDR1 as MNHEY and CDR2 as SMNVEV (reference sequence). The CDR3 has 13 residues.

The J gene is TRBJ2-5, the V gene TRBV11-2; the D gene is possibly TRBD2 (6 bases). Germline assignment: CDR1 SGHAT and CDR2 FQNNGV. This CDR3 contains 16 residues. V lost 1 base and J lost 4, with 16 bases in between. The CDR3, as DNA: TGTGCCAGCAGCTTAGGGGGGGTAGGCAGAGGAGAGACCCAGTACTTC. It is translated as CASSLGGVGRGETQYF.

This clone has just a few counts. The chain combines TRBV19 with TRBJ1-5, with a possible D match to TRBD1 (6 bases). The CDR3 has 13 amino acids. Germline-derived CDR1 and CDR2 are LNHDA and SQIVND (reference sequence). The V gene lost 8 bases and the J gene lost 0 bases, with 8 bases spanning the gap. This CDR3 reads CASQGFSNQPQHF. CDR3 coding DNA: TGTGCCAGTCAGGGGTTTAGCAATCAGCCCCAGCATTTT.

This clone has just a few counts. The CDR3 DNA sequence: TGTGCCAGCAGCTTCCGGGGGGAAGTTCTCCACTTT. Its translation: CASSFRGEVLHF. J is TRBJ1-6 and V is TRBV11-2, with a possible D match to TRBD1 (5 bases). This CDR3 is 12 amino acids long. Trimming took 3 bases from V and 16 from J, leaving 13 bases between them. Germline V gene lookup returns CDR1 SGHAT and CDR2 FQNNGV. The whole variable domain, filled in from reference TRBV11-2 and TRBJ1-6, reads EAGVAQSPRYKIIEKRQSVAFWCNPISGHATLYWYQQILGQGPKLLIQFQNNGVVDDSQLPKDRFSAERLKGVDSTLKIQPAKLEDSAVYLCASSFRGEVLHFGNGTRLTVT.

The genes are TRBV5-5 and TRBJ2-5, with D hard to call. V lost 4 bases to trimming and J lost 7 bases, with 14 bases between them. CDR1 and CDR2 (germline): SGHKS, YYEKEE (reference sequence). This CDR3 has 13 residues. This CDR3 reads CASSRDGEGTQYF. In nucleotides, the CDR3 is TGTGCCAGCAGCCGAGACGGAGAAGGGACCCAGTACTTC.

In this sample, this clone turned up a few times. V and J are TRBV14 and TRBJ2-5, with TRBD2 matching over 7 bases. This CDR3 is built from 12 residues. The junction had 5 bases not matched to a gene; V was cut back by 8 bases and J by 5 bases. The germline gives CDR1 SGHDN, CDR2 FVKESK. CDR3 nucleotide sequence: TGTGCCAGCGGAGCGGGGTTTGAGACCCAGTACTTC. Its protein product is CASGAGFETQYF.

This rearrangement joins TRBV19 to TRBJ1-3; 8 bases line up with TRBD1. CDR3 length: 14 amino acids. V lost 6 bases, J lost 2 bases, and 3 bases stayed unmatched. Germline values: CDR1 LNHDA, CDR2 SQIVND (reference sequence). CDR3 region: CASSQGAAGNTIYF. The CDR3 DNA sequence: TGTGCCAGTAGCCAGGGGGCTGCTGGAAACACCATATATTTT.

This clone was detected a few times. The chain uses TRBV15 and TRBJ1-6, with D uncertain. The CDR3 is made up of 16 amino acids. V was clipped by 1 base and J by 7 bases, with 14 bases between them. Germline V gives CDR1 LNHNV, CDR2 YYDKDF (reference sequence). CDR3 region: CATSRGAATGNSPLHF. The CDR3 DNA reads TGTGCCACCAGCAGAGGGGCCGCAACGGGGAATTCACCCCTCCACTTT.